This is a list of T cell receptor beta chains from one sample in a study of graft-versus-host responses after intestinal transplantation. The method was immunoSEQ multiplex PCR; TCRdb's version includes in-frame clones alone and lacks a portion of them. Of more than 45,000 clones listed, about 90% were seen once; the top ten hold 2.7%. The source material was PBMCs, sampled approximately four months after intestinal transplantation. These receptors originate from a human patient who received an intestinal transplant, so some T cells may come from the graft donor. The CDR3 runs from the conserved cysteine through the conserved F or W. Each record gives: V gene, J gene, D gene, clone size, CDR3 protein, CDR3 DNA. The D gene is left open where the match is weak. Clone sizes are given selectively: once, few, many, or a class where the clone is expanded.

v_gene: TRBV19; j_gene: TRBJ2-3; d_gene: NA; abundance: once; CDR3aa: CASSIGDTDTQYF; CDR3nt: TGTGCCAGTAGTATAGGGGATACAGATACGCAGTATTTT
v_gene: TRBV6-1; j_gene: TRBJ1-6; d_gene: NA; abundance: NA; CDR3aa: CASRLMDSPLHF; CDR3nt: TGTGCCAGCAGACTCATGGATTCACCCCTCCACTTT
v_gene: TRBV4-1; j_gene: TRBJ2-5; d_gene: NA; abundance: NA; CDR3aa: CASSQKRSGETQYF; CDR3nt: TGCGCCAGCAGCCAAAAAAGGTCGGGAGAGACCCAGTACTTC
v_gene: TRBV2; j_gene: TRBJ2-7; d_gene: NA; abundance: NA; CDR3aa: CASSSGVEQYF; CDR3nt: TGTGCCAGCAGTTCAGGGGTCGAGCAGTACTTC
v_gene: TRBV19; j_gene: TRBJ1-1; d_gene: NA; abundance: once; CDR3aa: CASSIWGSGPEAFF; CDR3nt: TGTGCCAGTAGTATCTGGGGGTCGGGCCCTGAAGCTTTCTTT
v_gene: TRBV5-1; j_gene: TRBJ2-2; d_gene: NA; abundance: once; CDR3aa: CASSLAGSWGNTGELFF; CDR3nt: TGCGCCAGCAGCTTGGCCGGTAGTTGGGGGAACACCGGGGAGCTGTTTTTT
v_gene: TRBV4-1; j_gene: TRBJ2-3; d_gene: NA; abundance: NA; CDR3aa: CASSRVRGGGGSTDTQYF; CDR3nt: TGCGCCAGCAGCCGAGTGCGTGGAGGAGGGGGGAGCACAGATACGCAGTATTTT
v_gene: TRBV15; j_gene: TRBJ2-5; d_gene: NA; abundance: once; CDR3aa: CATSRAYQETQYF; CDR3nt: TGTGCCACCAGCAGAGCCTACCAAGAGACCCAGTACTTC
v_gene: TRBV19; j_gene: TRBJ2-7; d_gene: TRBD2; abundance: NA; CDR3aa: CASSIDWAAGGPDEQYF; CDR3nt: TGTGCCAGTAGTATAGATTGGGCAGCGGGGGGGCCTGACGAGCAGTACTTC
v_gene: TRBV5-4; j_gene: TRBJ1-1; d_gene: NA; abundance: NA; CDR3aa: CASSLRWGMVNTEAFF; CDR3nt: TGTGCCAGCAGCTTGAGGTGGGGCATGGTGAACACTGAAGCTTTCTTT
v_gene: TRBV23-1; j_gene: TRBJ2-2; d_gene: NA; abundance: NA; CDR3aa: CATPGQQWAGELFF; CDR3nt: TGCGCCACTCCCGGACAGCAATGGGCCGGGGAGCTGTTTTTT
v_gene: TRBV6-5; j_gene: TRBJ2-4; d_gene: TRBD1; abundance: NA; CDR3aa: CASSEGAMAKNIQYF; CDR3nt: TGTGCCAGCAGCGAGGGGGCTATGGCCAAAAACATTCAGTACTTC
v_gene: TRBV19; j_gene: TRBJ2-7; d_gene: NA; abundance: NA; CDR3aa: CASSIGVERVYEQYF; CDR3nt: TGTGCCAGTAGTATAGGGGTAGAGCGGGTGTACGAGCAGTACTTC
v_gene: TRBV27; j_gene: TRBJ2-7; d_gene: NA; abundance: NA; CDR3aa: CASSQGSDSYEQYF; CDR3nt: TGTGCCAGCAGCCAGGGCAGTGACTCCTACGAGCAGTACTTC
v_gene: TRBV5-1; j_gene: TRBJ1-4; d_gene: TRBD1; abundance: NA; CDR3aa: CASSLRGQGPAYEKLFF; CDR3nt: TGCGCCAGCAGCTTGAGGGGACAGGGGCCTGCGTATGAAAAACTGTTTTTT
v_gene: TRBV5-8; j_gene: TRBJ1-1; d_gene: NA; abundance: NA; CDR3aa: CASSLTATEAFF; CDR3nt: TGTGCCAGCAGCTTGACAGCAACTGAAGCTTTCTTT
v_gene: TRBV18; j_gene: TRBJ2-2; d_gene: NA; abundance: NA; CDR3aa: CASSPPPGYTGELFF; CDR3nt: TGTGCCAGCTCACCACCGCCCGGATACACCGGGGAGCTGTTTTTT
v_gene: TRBV28; j_gene: TRBJ2-5; d_gene: NA; abundance: NA; CDR3aa: CASSWEETQYF; CDR3nt: TGTGCCAGCAGTTGGGAGGAGACCCAGTACTTC
v_gene: TRBV5-1; j_gene: TRBJ2-5; d_gene: NA; abundance: NA; CDR3aa: CASSFSRAETQYF; CDR3nt: TGCGCCAGCAGCTTCTCCAGGGCGGAGACCCAGTACTTC
v_gene: TRBV2; j_gene: TRBJ2-1; d_gene: TRBD1; abundance: NA; CDR3aa: CASRPGTGGEGEQFF; CDR3nt: TGTGCCAGCAGACCGGGGACAGGGGGCGAGGGTGAGCAGTTCTTC
v_gene: TRBV27; j_gene: TRBJ1-3; d_gene: NA; abundance: NA; CDR3aa: CASSSLRWGRGNTIYF; CDR3nt: TGTGCCAGCAGTTCCCTGAGGTGGGGGCGAGGAAACACCATATATTTT
v_gene: TRBV21-1; j_gene: TRBJ1-2; d_gene: NA; abundance: NA; CDR3aa: CASSKARGYGYTF; CDR3nt: TGTGCCAGCAGCAAGGCCCGGGGGTATGGCTACACCTTC
v_gene: TRBV9; j_gene: TRBJ2-2; d_gene: TRBD2; abundance: few; CDR3aa: CASSVEASGGELFF; CDR3nt: TGTGCCAGCAGCGTAGAGGCTAGCGGCGGGGAGCTGTTTTTT
v_gene: TRBV19; j_gene: TRBJ2-1; d_gene: TRBD1; abundance: NA; CDR3aa: CASSHTGGSYNEQFF; CDR3nt: TGTGCCAGTTCGCATACAGGGGGCTCCTACAATGAGCAGTTCTTC